These T cell receptor beta chains were read from a single sample in a study of T cell responses to AZD1222 COVID-19 vaccine. Some clones are missing from TCRdb's copy, which holds only in-frame ones; the method was immunoSEQ multiplex PCR. The listing records some 150,000 clones. The material sequenced was peripheral blood. These receptors came from an adult in good health. The CDR3 runs from the conserved cysteine through the conserved F or W. The D gene is left open where the match is weak.

v_gene: TRBV7-6
len: 13
j_gene: TRBJ1-1
d_gene: NA
CDR3aa: CASSLGQRTEAFF
CDR3nt: TGTGCCAGCAGCTTAGGACAGCGCACTGAAGCTTTCTTT

v_gene: TRBV5-1
len: 13
j_gene: TRBJ2-7
d_gene: NA
CDR3aa: CASSLVLAGEQYF
CDR3nt: TGCGCCAGCAGCTTGGTACTAGCCGGCGAGCAGTACTTC

v_gene: TRBV19
len: 14
j_gene: TRBJ1-5
d_gene: NA
CDR3aa: CASTGSGIVQPQHF
CDR3nt: TGTGCCAGTACCGGGTCGGGTATAGTTCAGCCCCAGCATTTT

v_gene: TRBV18
len: 15
j_gene: TRBJ2-3
d_gene: NA
CDR3aa: CASSPGAGRADTQYF
CDR3nt: TGTGCCAGCTCACCAGGGGCTGGGCGCGCAGATACGCAGTATTTT

v_gene: TRBV12-3/TRBV12-4
len: 12
j_gene: TRBJ1-3
d_gene: NA
CDR3aa: CASSSGGNTIYF
CDR3nt: TGTGCCAGCAGCTCCGGGGGAAACACCATATATTTT

v_gene: TRBV7-9
len: 15
j_gene: TRBJ1-1
d_gene: NA
CDR3aa: CASSLVGGINTEAFF
CDR3nt: TGTGCCAGCAGCTTGGTTGGGGGGATTAACACTGAAGCTTTCTTT

v_gene: TRBV7-2
len: 15
j_gene: TRBJ2-5
d_gene: NA
CDR3aa: CASSLDREAGETQYF
CDR3nt: TGTGCCAGCAGCCTAGACAGGGAGGCAGGCGAGACCCAGTACTTC

v_gene: TRBV18
len: 14
j_gene: TRBJ1-4
d_gene: TRBD1
CDR3aa: CASSPGTGLEKLFF
CDR3nt: TGTGCCAGCTCGCCCGGGACAGGGCTTGAAAAACTGTTTTTT

v_gene: TRBV3-1/TRBV3-2
len: 20
j_gene: TRBJ2-3
d_gene: NA
CDR3aa: CASSQDNQGEFKRPTDTQYF
CDR3nt: TGTGCCAGCAGCCAAGATAACCAGGGCGAGTTTAAGCGGCCCACAGATACGCAGTATTTT

v_gene: TRBV5-6
len: 13
j_gene: TRBJ2-5
d_gene: NA
CDR3aa: CASSLWSQETQYF
CDR3nt: TGTGCCAGCAGCTTGTGGAGTCAAGAGACCCAGTACTTC

v_gene: TRBV30
len: 14
j_gene: TRBJ1-5
d_gene: NA
CDR3aa: CAWDSHNSNQPQHF
CDR3nt: TGTGCCTGGGACAGTCATAATAGCAATCAGCCCCAGCATTTT

v_gene: TRBV25-1
len: 13
j_gene: TRBJ1-5
d_gene: NA
CDR3aa: CASSETGNQPQHF
CDR3nt: TGTGCCAGCAGTGAAACTGGGAATCAGCCCCAGCATTTT

v_gene: TRBV9
len: 16
j_gene: TRBJ2-1
d_gene: TRBD2
CDR3aa: CASSVVAGGDLNEQFF
CDR3nt: TGTGCCAGCAGCGTTGTTGCGGGGGGGGACCTCAATGAGCAGTTCTTC

v_gene: TRBV19
len: 14
j_gene: TRBJ2-1
d_gene: NA
CDR3aa: CASSMRAGGNEQFF
CDR3nt: TGTGCCAGTAGTATGAGGGCAGGAGGCAATGAGCAGTTCTTC

v_gene: TRBV10-3
len: 15
j_gene: TRBJ1-2
d_gene: TRBD1
CDR3aa: CATKLPGQGPYGYTF
CDR3nt: TGTGCCACCAAACTTCCGGGACAGGGTCCGTATGGCTACACCTTC

v_gene: TRBV3-1/TRBV3-2
len: 19
j_gene: TRBJ1-6
d_gene: NA
CDR3aa: CASSQVHAGLGALNSPLHF
CDR3nt: TGTGCCAGCAGCCAAGTTCATGCAGGCTTGGGGGCCCTTAATTCACCCCTCCACTTT

v_gene: TRBV7-3
len: 15
j_gene: TRBJ2-4
d_gene: NA
CDR3aa: CASSKLQGVTGLLGF
CDR3nt: TGTGCCAGCAGCAAACTTCAGGGCGTGACGGGATTGTTGGGCTTC

v_gene: TRBV19
len: 16
j_gene: TRBJ1-6
d_gene: NA
CDR3aa: CASSLMPGALNSPLHF
CDR3nt: TGTGCCAGTAGTTTAATGCCGGGAGCCCTTAATTCACCCCTCCACTTT

v_gene: TRBV5-1
len: 16
j_gene: TRBJ1-3
d_gene: NA
CDR3aa: CASSLAGGIDGNTIYF
CDR3nt: TGCGCCAGCAGCCTGGCCGGGGGAATTGACGGAAACACCATATATTTT

v_gene: TRBV19
len: 15
j_gene: TRBJ1-1
d_gene: NA
CDR3aa: CASSHLGDGKPEAFF
CDR3nt: TGTGCCAGTAGTCACTTAGGGGACGGGAAGCCTGAAGCTTTCTTT

v_gene: TRBV20-1
len: 15
j_gene: TRBJ2-7
d_gene: TRBD1
CDR3aa: CSASPLYRGENEQYF
CDR3nt: TGCAGTGCTAGTCCGCTGTACAGGGGGGAAAACGAGCAGTACTTC

v_gene: TRBV12-3/TRBV12-4
len: 12
j_gene: TRBJ2-7
d_gene: NA
CDR3aa: CASSFRALEQYF
CDR3nt: TGTGCCAGCAGTTTTAGGGCCCTCGAGCAGTACTTC

v_gene: TRBV28
len: 15
j_gene: TRBJ1-5
d_gene: NA
CDR3aa: CASSTPGPSKGPQHF
CDR3nt: TGTGCCAGCAGTACCCCGGGACCCTCAAAGGGGCCCCAGCATTTT

v_gene: TRBV30
len: 13
j_gene: TRBJ2-5
d_gene: NA
CDR3aa: CAWSGGVEETQYF
CDR3nt: TGTGCCTGGAGTGGAGGGGTGGAAGAGACCCAGTACTTC

v_gene: TRBV2
len: 14
j_gene: TRBJ2-7
d_gene: NA
CDR3aa: CASSEQGILYEQYF
CDR3nt: TGTGCCAGCAGTGAACAAGGGATCCTATACGAGCAGTACTTC

v_gene: TRBV12-3/TRBV12-4
len: 12
j_gene: TRBJ1-1
d_gene: NA
CDR3aa: CASSLTTGEAFF
CDR3nt: TGTGCCAGCAGTCTGACAACAGGTGAAGCTTTCTTT

v_gene: TRBV10-1
len: 15
j_gene: TRBJ1-1
d_gene: NA
CDR3aa: CASSVQGKFRTEAFF
CDR3nt: TGCGCCAGCAGTGTACAGGGAAAGTTTCGAACTGAAGCTTTCTTT

v_gene: TRBV29-1
len: 19
j_gene: TRBJ1-1
d_gene: TRBD1
CDR3aa: CSVLDRDRDNIGLRAEAFF
CDR3nt: TGCAGCGTCCTTGACCGGGACAGGGACAACATAGGACTGCGGGCTGAAGCTTTCTTT

v_gene: TRBV27
len: 14
j_gene: TRBJ1-1
d_gene: NA
CDR3aa: CASSLALGGGEAFF
CDR3nt: TGTGCCAGCAGTTTAGCCCTCGGCGGGGGAGAAGCTTTCTTT

v_gene: TRBV11-2
len: 16
j_gene: TRBJ2-2
d_gene: TRBD1
CDR3aa: CASSLPGQGNTGELFF
CDR3nt: TGTGCCAGCAGCTTACCGGGACAGGGGAACACCGGGGAGCTGTTTTTT

v_gene: TRBV10-3
len: 16
j_gene: TRBJ2-5
d_gene: TRBD2
CDR3aa: CAISPGLAGGTWAQYF
CDR3nt: TGTGCCATCAGTCCGGGACTAGCGGGGGGTACGTGGGCCCAGTACTTC

v_gene: TRBV7-7
len: 16
j_gene: TRBJ2-1
d_gene: TRBD1
CDR3aa: CASSPRTGSSYNEQFF
CDR3nt: TGTGCCAGCAGCCCAAGGACAGGGAGCTCCTACAATGAGCAGTTCTTC

v_gene: TRBV7-2
len: 14
j_gene: TRBJ1-1
d_gene: NA
CDR3aa: CASSLEAGDTEAFF
CDR3nt: TGTGCCAGCAGCTTAGAAGCAGGGGACACTGAAGCTTTCTTT

v_gene: TRBV24-1
len: 17
j_gene: TRBJ2-1
d_gene: NA
CDR3aa: CATSERRSRSSYNEQFF
CDR3nt: TGTGCCACCAGTGAGAGGCGGTCAAGGAGCTCCTACAATGAGCAGTTCTTC

v_gene: TRBV7-2
len: 14
j_gene: TRBJ1-1
d_gene: TRBD1
CDR3aa: CASSLALTGAEAFF
CDR3nt: TGTGCCAGCAGCTTAGCGCTTACAGGGGCTGAAGCTTTCTTT

v_gene: TRBV14
len: 14
j_gene: TRBJ1-6
d_gene: NA
CDR3aa: CASSQGRYNSPLHF
CDR3nt: TGTGCCAGCAGCCAGGGCCGGTATAATTCACCCCTCCACTTT

v_gene: TRBV29-1
len: 11
j_gene: TRBJ1-1
d_gene: NA
CDR3aa: CSVGAYTEAFF
CDR3nt: TGCAGCGTTGGGGCTTACACTGAAGCTTTCTTT

v_gene: TRBV6-5
len: 15
j_gene: TRBJ2-1
d_gene: NA
CDR3aa: CASSYPGPQNNEQFF
CDR3nt: TGTGCCAGCAGTTATCCGGGGCCCCAAAACAATGAGCAGTTCTTC

v_gene: TRBV5-1
len: 16
j_gene: TRBJ1-4
d_gene: NA
CDR3aa: CASSALGQGTNEKLFF
CDR3nt: TGCGCCAGCAGCGCCCTGGGGCAGGGGACTAATGAAAAACTGTTTTTT

v_gene: TRBV12-3/TRBV12-4
len: 13
j_gene: TRBJ1-2
d_gene: NA
CDR3aa: CASSLEQNYGYTF
CDR3nt: TGTGCCAGCAGTTTGGAACAGAACTATGGCTACACCTTC

v_gene: TRBV4-2
len: 13
j_gene: TRBJ2-1
d_gene: NA
CDR3aa: CASSQGASVGQFF
CDR3nt: TGTGCCAGCAGCCAGGGGGCTAGCGTTGGGCAGTTCTTC

v_gene: TRBV3-1/TRBV3-2
len: 12
j_gene: TRBJ1-2
d_gene: NA
CDR3aa: CASSRQSGGYTF
CDR3nt: TGTGCCAGCAGCCGACAGAGTGGTGGCTACACCTTC

v_gene: TRBV5-1
len: 13
j_gene: TRBJ2-4
d_gene: NA
CDR3aa: CASSTGALNIQYF
CDR3nt: TGCGCCAGCAGCACCGGGGCCCTAAACATTCAGTACTTC

v_gene: TRBV11-2
len: 16
j_gene: TRBJ1-6
d_gene: TRBD1
CDR3aa: CASSLVDRGRRSPLHF
CDR3nt: TGTGCCAGCAGCTTAGTCGACAGGGGGCGGCGTTCACCCCTCCACTTT

v_gene: TRBV4-1
len: 15
j_gene: TRBJ2-1
d_gene: NA
CDR3aa: CASSQELVRYNEQFF
CDR3nt: TGCGCCAGCAGCCAAGAACTGGTCCGGTACAATGAGCAGTTCTTC